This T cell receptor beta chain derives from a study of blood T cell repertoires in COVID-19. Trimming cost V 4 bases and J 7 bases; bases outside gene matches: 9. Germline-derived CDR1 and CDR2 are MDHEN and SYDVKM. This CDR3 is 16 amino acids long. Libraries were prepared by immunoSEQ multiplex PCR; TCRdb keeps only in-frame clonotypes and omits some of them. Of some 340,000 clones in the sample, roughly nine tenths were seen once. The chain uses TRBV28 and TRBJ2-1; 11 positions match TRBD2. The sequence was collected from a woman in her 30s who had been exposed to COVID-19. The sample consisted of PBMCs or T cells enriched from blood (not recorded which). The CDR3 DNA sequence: TGTGCCAGCAGTTCCTATAGCGGGGGGGCTAGAAATGAGCAGTTCTTC. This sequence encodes CASSSYSGGARNEQFF.